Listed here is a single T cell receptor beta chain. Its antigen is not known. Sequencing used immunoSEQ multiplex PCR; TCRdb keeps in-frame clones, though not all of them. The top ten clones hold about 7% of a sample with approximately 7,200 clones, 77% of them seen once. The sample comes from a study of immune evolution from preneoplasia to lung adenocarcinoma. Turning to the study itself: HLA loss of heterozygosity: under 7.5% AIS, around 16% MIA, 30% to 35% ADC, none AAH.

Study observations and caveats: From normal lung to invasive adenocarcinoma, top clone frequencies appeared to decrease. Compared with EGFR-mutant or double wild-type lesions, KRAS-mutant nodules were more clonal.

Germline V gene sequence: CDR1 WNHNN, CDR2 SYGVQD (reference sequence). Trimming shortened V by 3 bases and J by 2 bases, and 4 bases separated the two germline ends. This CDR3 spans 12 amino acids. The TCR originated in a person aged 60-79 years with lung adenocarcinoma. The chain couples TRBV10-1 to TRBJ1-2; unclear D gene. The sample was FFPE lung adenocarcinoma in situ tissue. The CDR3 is CASSDTNYGYTF. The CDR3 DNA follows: TGCGCCAGCAGTGACACGAACTATGGCTACACCTTC.